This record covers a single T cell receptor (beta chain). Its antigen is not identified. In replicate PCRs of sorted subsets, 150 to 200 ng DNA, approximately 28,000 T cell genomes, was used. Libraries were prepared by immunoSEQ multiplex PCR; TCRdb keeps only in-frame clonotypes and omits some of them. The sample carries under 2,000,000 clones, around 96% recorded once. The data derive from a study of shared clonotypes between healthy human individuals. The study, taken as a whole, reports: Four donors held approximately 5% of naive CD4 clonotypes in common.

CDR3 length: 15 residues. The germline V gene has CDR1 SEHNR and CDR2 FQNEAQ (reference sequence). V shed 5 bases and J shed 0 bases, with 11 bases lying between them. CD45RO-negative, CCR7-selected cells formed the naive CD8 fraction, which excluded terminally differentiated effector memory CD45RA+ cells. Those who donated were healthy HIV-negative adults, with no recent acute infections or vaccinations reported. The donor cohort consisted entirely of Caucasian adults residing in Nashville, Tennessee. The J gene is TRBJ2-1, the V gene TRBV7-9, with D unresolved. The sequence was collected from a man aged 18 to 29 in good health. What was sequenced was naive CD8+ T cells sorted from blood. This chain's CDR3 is CASSQEASSYNEQFF. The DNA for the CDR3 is TGTGCCAGCAGCCAAGAAGCGAGCTCCTACAATGAGCAGTTCTTC.